The source of this TCR beta chain is a study of blood T cell repertoires in COVID-19. Whole-study context: Sites across the United States, Italy and Spain contributed samples from acute and convalescent COVID-19. T cells, B-cell-depleted T cells, or PBMCs supplied cDNA or gDNA.

CDR1 MNHEY and CDR2 SVGAGI come from the germline V gene. Trimming took 5 bases from V and 5 from J, leaving 11 bases between them. CDR3 length equals 13 residues. Original handling: From reference gene primer amplification, estimates of nucleated cell counts were derived. The assay was immunoSEQ multiplex PCR, and TCRdb's table has in-frame clones only and misses some. Clone size and V and J calls were adopted from that table, with D and trimming inferred from the DNA. The repertoire holds a few hundred thousand clones, roughly 86% seen once, with over 2% in the top ten. The clonotype was recovered from a woman aged 50 to 60 with acute or convalescent COVID-19. What was sequenced was peripheral blood. The chain carries TRBV6-5 and TRBJ2-3; the D gene is possibly TRBD2 (5 bases). CDR3 sequence (DNA): TGTGCCAGCAGTCCCGGGGTCCGAGATACGCAGTATTTT. This translates into CASSPGVRDTQYF.